This record covers a single T cell receptor (beta chain). The antigen is unknown. This sample is part of a study of cytomegalovirus exposure and HLA in healthy donors. Broader study findings: Reported results showed that the classifier diagnosed cytomegalovirus status with high specificity and sensitivity. Donors were assumed by presence/absence analyses to have roughly uniform sequencing depth.

PCR primers comprised 60 Vbeta and 13 Jbeta primers. Sequencing used immunoSEQ multiplex PCR; TCRdb keeps in-frame clones, though not all of them. The sample carries over 95,000 clones, 67% recorded once. The V segment lost 11 bases and the J segment 0 bases; nucleotides outside the gene matches: 10. The CDR3 extends over 14 amino acids. Germline assignment: CDR1 MNHEY and CDR2 SVGAGI. Sequencing was done on a sample of PBMCs. The chain couples TRBV6-5 to TRBJ2-7, with 7 bases aligning to TRBD1. This clonotype originated in a man aged 18 to 29 in good health and CMV-seropositive. The CDR3 reads CAAKGAFSSYEQYF. CDR3 nucleotides: TGTGCCGCAAAGGGGGCGTTTAGCTCCTACGAGCAGTACTTC.